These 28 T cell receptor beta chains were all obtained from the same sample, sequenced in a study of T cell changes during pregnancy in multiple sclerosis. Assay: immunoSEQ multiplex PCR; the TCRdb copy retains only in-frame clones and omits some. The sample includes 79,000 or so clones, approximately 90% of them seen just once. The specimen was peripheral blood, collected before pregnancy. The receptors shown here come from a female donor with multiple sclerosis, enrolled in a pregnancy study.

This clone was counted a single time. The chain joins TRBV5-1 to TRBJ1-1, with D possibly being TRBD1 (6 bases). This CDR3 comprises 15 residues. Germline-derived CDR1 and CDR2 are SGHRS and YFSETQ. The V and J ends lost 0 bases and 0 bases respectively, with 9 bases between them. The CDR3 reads CASSLDRALNTEAFF. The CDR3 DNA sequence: TGCGCCAGCAGCTTGGACAGGGCACTGAACACTGAAGCTTTCTTT.

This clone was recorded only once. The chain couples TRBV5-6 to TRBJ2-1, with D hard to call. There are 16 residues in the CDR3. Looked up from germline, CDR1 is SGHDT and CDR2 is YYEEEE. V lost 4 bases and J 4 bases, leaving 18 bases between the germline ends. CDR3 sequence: CASSLTSVGPYNEQFF. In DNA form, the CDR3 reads TGTGCCAGCAGCCTAACAAGTGTGGGCCCTTACAATGAGCAGTTCTTC.

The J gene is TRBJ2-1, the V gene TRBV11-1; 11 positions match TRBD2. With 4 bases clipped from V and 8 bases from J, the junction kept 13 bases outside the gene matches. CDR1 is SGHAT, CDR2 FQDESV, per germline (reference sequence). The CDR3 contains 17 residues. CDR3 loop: CASSSRLAGSRGDEQFF. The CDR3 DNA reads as TGTGCCAGCAGCTCCCGACTAGCGGGGAGCCGTGGCGATGAGCAGTTCTTC.

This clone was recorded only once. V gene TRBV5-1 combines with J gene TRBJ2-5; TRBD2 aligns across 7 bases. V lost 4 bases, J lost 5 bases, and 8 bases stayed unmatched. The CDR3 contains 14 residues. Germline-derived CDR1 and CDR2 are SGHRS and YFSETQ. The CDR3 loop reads CASSGGSVRETQYF. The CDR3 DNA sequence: TGCGCCAGCAGCGGCGGGAGCGTTCGGGAGACCCAGTACTTC.

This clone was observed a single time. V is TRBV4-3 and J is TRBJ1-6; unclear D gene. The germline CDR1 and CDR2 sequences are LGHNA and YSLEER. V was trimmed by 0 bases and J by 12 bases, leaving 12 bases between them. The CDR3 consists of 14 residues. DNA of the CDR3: TGCGCCAGCAGCCAAGATGGGCGGGCTGGACCCCTCCACTTT. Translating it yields CASSQDGRAGPLHF.

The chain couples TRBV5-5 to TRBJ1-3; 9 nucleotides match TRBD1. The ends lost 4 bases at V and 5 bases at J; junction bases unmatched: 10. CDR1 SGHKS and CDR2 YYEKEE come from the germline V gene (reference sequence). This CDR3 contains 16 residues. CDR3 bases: TGTGCCAGCAGCCCTCCACTGACAGGGGGAAGAAACACCATATATTTT. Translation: CASSPPLTGGRNTIYF.

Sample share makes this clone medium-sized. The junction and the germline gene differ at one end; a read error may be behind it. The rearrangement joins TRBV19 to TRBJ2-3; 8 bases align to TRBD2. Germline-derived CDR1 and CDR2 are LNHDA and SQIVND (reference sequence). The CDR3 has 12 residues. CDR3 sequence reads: CASRIAGDTQYF. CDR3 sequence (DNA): TGTGCCAGTAGAATAGCGGGGGATACGCAGTATTTT.

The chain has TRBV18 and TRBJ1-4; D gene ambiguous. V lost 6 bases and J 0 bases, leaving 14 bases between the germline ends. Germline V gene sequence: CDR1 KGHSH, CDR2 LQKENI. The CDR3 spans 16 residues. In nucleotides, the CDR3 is TGTGCCAGCTCTACGACACAAAGGTCAACTAATGAAAAACTGTTTTTT. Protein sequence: CASSTTQRSTNEKLFF.

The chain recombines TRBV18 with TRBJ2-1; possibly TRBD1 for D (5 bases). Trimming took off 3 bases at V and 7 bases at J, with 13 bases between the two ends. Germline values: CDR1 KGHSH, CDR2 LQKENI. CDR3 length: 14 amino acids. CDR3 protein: CASSPQGMGNEQFF. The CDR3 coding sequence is TGTGCCAGCTCACCGCAGGGCATGGGGAATGAGCAGTTCTTC.

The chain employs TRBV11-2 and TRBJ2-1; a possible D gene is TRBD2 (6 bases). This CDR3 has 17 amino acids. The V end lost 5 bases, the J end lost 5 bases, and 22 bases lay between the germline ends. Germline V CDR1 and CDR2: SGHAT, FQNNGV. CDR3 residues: CASSPGTAGWEDNEQFF. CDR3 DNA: TGTGCCAGCAGCCCCGGGACGGCGGGGTGGGAGGACAATGAGCAGTTCTTC.

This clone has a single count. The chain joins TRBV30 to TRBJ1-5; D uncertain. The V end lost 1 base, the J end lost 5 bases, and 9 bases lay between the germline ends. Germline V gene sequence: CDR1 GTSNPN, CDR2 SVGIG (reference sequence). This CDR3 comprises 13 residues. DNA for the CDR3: TGTGCCTGGAGTGATCAGGTGGATCAGCCCCAGCATTTT. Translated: CAWSDQVDQPQHF.

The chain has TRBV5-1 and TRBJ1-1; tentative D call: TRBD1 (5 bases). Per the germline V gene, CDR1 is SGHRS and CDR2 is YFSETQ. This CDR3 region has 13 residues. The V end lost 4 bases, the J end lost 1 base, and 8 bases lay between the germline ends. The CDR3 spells CASSAGQNTEAFF. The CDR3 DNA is TGCGCCAGCAGCGCCGGACAGAACACTGAAGCTTTCTTT.

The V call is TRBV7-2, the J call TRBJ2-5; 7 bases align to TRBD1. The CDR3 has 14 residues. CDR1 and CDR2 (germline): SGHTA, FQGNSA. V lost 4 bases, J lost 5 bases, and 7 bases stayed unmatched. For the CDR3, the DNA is TGTGCCAGCAGCTCCCAACCGGACAGGGAGACCCAGTACTTC. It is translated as CASSSQPDRETQYF.

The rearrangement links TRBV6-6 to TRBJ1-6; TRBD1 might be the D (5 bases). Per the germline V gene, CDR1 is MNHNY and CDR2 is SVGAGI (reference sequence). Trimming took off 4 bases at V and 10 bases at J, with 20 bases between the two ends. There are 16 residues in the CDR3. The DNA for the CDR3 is TGTGCCAGCAGTTCCTCCGCGGGGGGACGAGGATCACCCCTCCACTTT. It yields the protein CASSSSAGGRGSPLHF.

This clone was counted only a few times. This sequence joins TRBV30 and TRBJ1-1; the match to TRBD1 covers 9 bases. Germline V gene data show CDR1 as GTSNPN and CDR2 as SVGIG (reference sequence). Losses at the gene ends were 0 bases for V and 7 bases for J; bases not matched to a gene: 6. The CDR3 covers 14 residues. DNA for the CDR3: TGTGCCTGGAGTGTTTTAGGACAGGGGTTTGAAGCTTTCTTT. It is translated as CAWSVLGQGFEAFF.

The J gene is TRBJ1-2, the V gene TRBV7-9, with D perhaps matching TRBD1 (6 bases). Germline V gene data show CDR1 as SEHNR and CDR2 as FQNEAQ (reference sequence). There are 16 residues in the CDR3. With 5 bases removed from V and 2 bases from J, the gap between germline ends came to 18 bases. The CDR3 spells CASSPRGTALNYGYTF. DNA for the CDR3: TGTGCCAGCAGCCCGAGGGGGACCGCCTTAAACTATGGCTACACCTTC.

CDR3 coding DNA: TGCGCCAGCAGCTTGGGGTACAGGGATGATGAAAAACTGTTTTTT. Protein sequence: CASSLGYRDDEKLFF. The chain is built from TRBV5-1 and TRBJ1-4; possible D gene TRBD1, 6 bases. There are 15 residues in the CDR3. Trimming removed 0 bases from V and 6 bases from J, with 12 bases in between. Germline loops: CDR1 SGHRS, CDR2 YFSETQ.

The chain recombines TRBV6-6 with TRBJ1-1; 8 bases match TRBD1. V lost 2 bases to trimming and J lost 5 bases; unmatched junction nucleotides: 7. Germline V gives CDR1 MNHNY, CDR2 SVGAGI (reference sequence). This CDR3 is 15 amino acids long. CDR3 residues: CASSYGPGGLTEAFF. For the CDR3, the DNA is TGTGCCAGCAGTTACGGTCCAGGGGGCCTGACTGAAGCTTTCTTT.

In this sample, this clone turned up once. This chain's CDR3 is CASSLALGRGNSPLHF. For the CDR3, the DNA is TGTGCCAGCAGCTTAGCGCTAGGTCGGGGTAATTCACCCCTCCACTTT. The gene calls are TRBV7-2 and TRBJ1-6; no clear D. The CDR3 sequence is 16 residues long. The V gene's germline CDR1 is SGHTA and CDR2 FQGNSA. Between the trimmed V and J ends, which lost 0 bases and 6 bases, there was a span of 12 bases.

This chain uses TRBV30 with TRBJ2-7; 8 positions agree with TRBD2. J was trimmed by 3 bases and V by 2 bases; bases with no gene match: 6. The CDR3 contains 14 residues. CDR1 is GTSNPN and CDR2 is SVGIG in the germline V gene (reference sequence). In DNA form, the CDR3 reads TGTGCCTGGAGTAAGACCGGGGGGGTCTACGAGCAGTACTTC. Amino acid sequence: CAWSKTGGVYEQYF. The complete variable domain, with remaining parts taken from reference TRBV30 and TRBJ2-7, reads SQTIHQWPATLVQPVGSPLSLECTVEGTSNPNLYWYRQAAGRGLQLLFYSVGIGQISSEVPQNLSASRPQDRQFILSSKKLLLSDSGFYLCAWSKTGGVYEQYFGPGTRLTVT.

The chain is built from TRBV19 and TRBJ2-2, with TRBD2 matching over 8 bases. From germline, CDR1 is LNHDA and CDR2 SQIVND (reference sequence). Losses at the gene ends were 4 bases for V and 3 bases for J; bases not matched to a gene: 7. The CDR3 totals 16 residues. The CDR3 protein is CASSTYSGLDTGELFF. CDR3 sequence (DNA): TGTGCCAGTAGTACTTACTCGGGACTAGACACCGGGGAGCTGTTTTTT.

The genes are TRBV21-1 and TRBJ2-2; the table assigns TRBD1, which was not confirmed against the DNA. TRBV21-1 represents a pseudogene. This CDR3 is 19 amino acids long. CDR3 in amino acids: CASSKEIGLQGARNGELFF. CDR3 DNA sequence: TGTGCCAGCAGCAAAGAAATTGGGTTACAGGGGGCGCGAAACGGGGAGCTGTTTTTT.

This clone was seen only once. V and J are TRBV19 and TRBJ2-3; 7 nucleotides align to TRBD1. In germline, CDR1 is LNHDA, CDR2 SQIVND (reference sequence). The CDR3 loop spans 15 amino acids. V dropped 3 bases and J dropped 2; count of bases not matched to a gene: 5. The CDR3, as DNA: TGTGCCAGTAGTATGGGACAGAAGCACACAGATACGCAGTATTTT. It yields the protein CASSMGQKHTDTQYF.

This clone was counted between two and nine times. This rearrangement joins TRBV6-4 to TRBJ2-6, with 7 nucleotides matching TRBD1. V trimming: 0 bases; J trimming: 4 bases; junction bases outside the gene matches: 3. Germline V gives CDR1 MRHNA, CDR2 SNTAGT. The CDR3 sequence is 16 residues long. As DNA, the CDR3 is TGTGCCAGCAGTGACTCAGGGGGCGACGGGGCCAACGTCCTGACTTTC. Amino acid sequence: CASSDSGGDGANVLTF.

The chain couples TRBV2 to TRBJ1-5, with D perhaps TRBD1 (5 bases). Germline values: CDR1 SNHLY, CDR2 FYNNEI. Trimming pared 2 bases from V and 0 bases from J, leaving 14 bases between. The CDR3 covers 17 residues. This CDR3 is CASSESQGGYSNQPQHF. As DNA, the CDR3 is TGTGCCAGCAGTGAAAGCCAGGGTGGGTATAGCAATCAGCCCCAGCATTTT.

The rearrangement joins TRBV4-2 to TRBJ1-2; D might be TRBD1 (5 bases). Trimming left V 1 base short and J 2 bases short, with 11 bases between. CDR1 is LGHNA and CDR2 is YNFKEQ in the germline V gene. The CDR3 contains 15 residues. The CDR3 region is CASSQAGVENYGYTF. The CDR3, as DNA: TGTGCCAGCAGCCAAGCGGGGGTTGAAAACTATGGCTACACCTTC.

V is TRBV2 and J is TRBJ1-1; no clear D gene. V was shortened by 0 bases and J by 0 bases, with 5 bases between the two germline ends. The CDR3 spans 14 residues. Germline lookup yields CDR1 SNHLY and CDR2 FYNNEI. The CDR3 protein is CASSEASLNTEAFF. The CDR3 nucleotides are TGTGCCAGCAGTGAAGCGTCTCTGAACACTGAAGCTTTCTTT.

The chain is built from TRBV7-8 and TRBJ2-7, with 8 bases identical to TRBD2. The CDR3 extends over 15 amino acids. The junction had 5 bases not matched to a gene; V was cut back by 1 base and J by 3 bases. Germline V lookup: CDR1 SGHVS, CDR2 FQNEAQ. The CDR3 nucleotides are TGTGCCAGCAGCTTAGAGCGGGGGCACCTCTACGAGCAGTACTTC. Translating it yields CASSLERGHLYEQYF.